This TCR beta chain was captured in a study of graft-versus-host responses after intestinal transplantation. The wider study: After anti-thymocyte globulin induction, recipients took tacrolimus and steroids for approximately three years.

Note on this clone: Its antigen is unknown.

The CDR3 loop spans 17 amino acids. CDR1 SGHAT and CDR2 FQNNGV come from the germline V gene. V gave up 3 bases and J gave up 4 bases, with 18 bases separating them. The protocol was immunoSEQ multiplex PCR, while the TCRdb copy is restricted to in-frame clones and leaves out a portion. This sample has tens of thousands of clones, with roughly 96% found just once. The sequence derives from a human donor who was the organ donor for an intestinal transplant. V usage is TRBV11-2 and J usage is TRBJ2-2, with D tentatively TRBD2 (5 bases). Sequenced material: unstimulated CD8+ T cells sorted from spleen or lymph node cells, taken before transplant. In DNA, the CDR3 is TGTGCCAGCAGCTTCGGAGCCTTCTCGGCGGGCACCGGGGAGCTGTTTTTT. This encodes CASSFGAFSAGTGELFF.